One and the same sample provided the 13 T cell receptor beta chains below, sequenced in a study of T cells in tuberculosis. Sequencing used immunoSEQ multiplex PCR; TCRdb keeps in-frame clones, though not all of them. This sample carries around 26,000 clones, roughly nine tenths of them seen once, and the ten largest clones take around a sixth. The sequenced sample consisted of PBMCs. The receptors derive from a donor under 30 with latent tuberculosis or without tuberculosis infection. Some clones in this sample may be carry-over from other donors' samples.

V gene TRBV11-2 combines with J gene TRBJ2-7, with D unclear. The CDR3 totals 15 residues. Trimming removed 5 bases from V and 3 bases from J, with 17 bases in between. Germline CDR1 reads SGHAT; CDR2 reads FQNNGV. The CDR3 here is CASSVAAGSIYEQYF. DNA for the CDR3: TGTGCCAGCAGCGTCGCCGCAGGCTCGATCTACGAGCAGTACTTC.

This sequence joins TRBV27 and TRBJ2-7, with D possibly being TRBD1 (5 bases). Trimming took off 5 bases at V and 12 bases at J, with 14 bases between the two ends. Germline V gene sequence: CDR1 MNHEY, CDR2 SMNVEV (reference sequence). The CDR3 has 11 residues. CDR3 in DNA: TGTGCCAGCAGTCCGCGACAGCAGGCGTACTTC. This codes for CASSPRQQAYF.

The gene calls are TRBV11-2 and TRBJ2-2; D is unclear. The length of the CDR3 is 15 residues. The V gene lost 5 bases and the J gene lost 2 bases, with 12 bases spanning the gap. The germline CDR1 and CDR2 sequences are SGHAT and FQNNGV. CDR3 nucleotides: TGTGCCAGCAGCCCGACTTTAGATAACACCGGGGAGCTGTTTTTT. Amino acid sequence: CASSPTLDNTGELFF.

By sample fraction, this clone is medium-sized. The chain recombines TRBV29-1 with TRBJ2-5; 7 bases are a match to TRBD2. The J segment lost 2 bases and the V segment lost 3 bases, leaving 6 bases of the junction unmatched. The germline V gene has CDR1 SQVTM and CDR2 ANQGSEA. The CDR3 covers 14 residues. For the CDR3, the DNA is TGCAGCGTTGACTTGTGGGGGGGACAAGAGACCCAGTACTTC. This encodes CSVDLWGGQETQYF.

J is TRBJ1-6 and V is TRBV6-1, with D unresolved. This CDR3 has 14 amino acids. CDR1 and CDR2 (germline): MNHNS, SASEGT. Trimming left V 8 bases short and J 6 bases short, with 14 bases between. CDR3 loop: CASLQAGTNSPLHF. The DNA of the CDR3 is TGTGCCAGCCTGCAGGCAGGAACTAATTCACCCCTCCACTTT.

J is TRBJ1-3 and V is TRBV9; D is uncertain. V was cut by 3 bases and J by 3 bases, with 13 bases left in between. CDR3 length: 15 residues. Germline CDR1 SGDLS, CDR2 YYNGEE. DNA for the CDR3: TGTGCCAGCAGCGAGAGCTCTCGGGGTGGAAACACCATATATTTT. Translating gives CASSESSRGGNTIYF. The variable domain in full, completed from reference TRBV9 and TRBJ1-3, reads DSGVTQTPKHLITATGQRVTLRCSPRSGDLSVYWYQQSLDQGLQFLIQYYNGEERAKGNILERFSAQQFPDLHSELNLSSLELGDSALYFCASSESSRGGNTIYFGEGSWLTVV.

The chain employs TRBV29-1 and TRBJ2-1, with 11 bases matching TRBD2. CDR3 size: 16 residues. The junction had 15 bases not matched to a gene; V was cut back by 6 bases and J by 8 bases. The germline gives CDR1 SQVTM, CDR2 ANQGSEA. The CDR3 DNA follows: TGCAGCGTACATACCCCAAGTCTAGCGGGAGGTGATGAGCAGTTCTTC. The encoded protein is CSVHTPSLAGGDEQFF.

The CDR3 sequence: CASSVADRYTDTQYF. For the CDR3, the DNA is TGTGCCAGCAGCGTAGCTGACAGATACACAGATACGCAGTATTTT. This chain links TRBV9 with TRBJ2-3; a possible D gene is TRBD1 (5 bases). V gave up 0 bases and J gave up 2 bases, with 10 bases separating them. The CDR3 is 15 amino acids. CDR1 is SGDLS, CDR2 YYNGEE, per germline.

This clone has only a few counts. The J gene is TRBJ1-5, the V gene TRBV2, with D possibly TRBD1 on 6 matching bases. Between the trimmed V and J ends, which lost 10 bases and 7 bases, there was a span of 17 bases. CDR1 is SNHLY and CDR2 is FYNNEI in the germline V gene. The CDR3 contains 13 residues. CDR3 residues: CATWEGGNQPQHF. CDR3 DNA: TGTGCCACCTGGGAGGGGGGGAACCAGCCCCAGCATTTT.

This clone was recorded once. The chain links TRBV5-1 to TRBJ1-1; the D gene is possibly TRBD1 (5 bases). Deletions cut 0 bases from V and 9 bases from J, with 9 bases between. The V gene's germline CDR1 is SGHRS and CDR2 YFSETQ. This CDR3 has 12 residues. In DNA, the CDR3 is TGCGCCAGCAGCTTGGAGGGGTATCAAGCTTTCTTT. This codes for CASSLEGYQAFF.

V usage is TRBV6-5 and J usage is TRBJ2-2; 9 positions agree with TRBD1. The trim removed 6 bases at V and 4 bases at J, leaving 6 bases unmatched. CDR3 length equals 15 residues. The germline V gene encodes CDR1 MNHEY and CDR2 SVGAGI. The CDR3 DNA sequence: TGTGCCAGCAGCCTGCCGGGACAGGGCACCGGGGAGCTGTTTTTT. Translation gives CASSLPGQGTGELFF.

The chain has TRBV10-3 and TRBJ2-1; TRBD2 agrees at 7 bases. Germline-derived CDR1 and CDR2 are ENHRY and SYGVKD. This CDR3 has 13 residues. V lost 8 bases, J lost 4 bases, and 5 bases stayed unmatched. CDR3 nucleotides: TGTGCCATCGCGGGGGTCCGATACAATGAGCAGTTCTTC. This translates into CAIAGVRYNEQFF.

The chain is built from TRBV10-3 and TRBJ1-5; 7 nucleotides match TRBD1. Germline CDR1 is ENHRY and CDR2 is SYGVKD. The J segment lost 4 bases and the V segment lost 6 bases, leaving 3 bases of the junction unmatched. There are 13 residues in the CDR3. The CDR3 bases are TGTGCCATCAGCCGGGACAGAAATCAGCCCCAGCATTTT. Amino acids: CAISRDRNQPQHF.